This T cell receptor beta chain was sequenced in a study of beta chain features in type 1 diabetes. Whole-study results and caveats: Shorter templates might be favored by PCR, and equally so in patients and in controls. For patients, the naive, central memory and Treg TCRB repertoires appeared more alike than for healthy donors. Shortening of TCRB CDR3s, moderate but significant, appeared in all four CD4+ subsets of Type 1 diabetes patients. For TCRB rearrangement, an influence of HLA type remained unresolved here.

This clone occurred a few times. No antigen is known for it. Expressed TCRB transcripts were sequenced, since all the RNA that had been isolated was reverse transcribed. Sequencing used immunoSEQ multiplex PCR; TCRdb keeps in-frame clones, though not all of them. This table holds under 850,000 clones, roughly 12% found once. Trimming removed 2 bases from V and 1 base from J, with 12 bases in between. Germline values: CDR1 MNHNY, CDR2 SVGAGI (reference sequence). This CDR3 region has 15 residues. The chain recombines TRBV6-6 with TRBJ2-7; D gene unclear. The sequencing sample was made of naive CD4+ T cells from blood. The source of this sequence is a young man with type 1 diabetes. CDR3 protein: CASSYNTPDSYEQYF. For the CDR3, the DNA is TGTGCCAGCAGTTACAATACGCCTGATTCCTACGAGCAGTACTTC.